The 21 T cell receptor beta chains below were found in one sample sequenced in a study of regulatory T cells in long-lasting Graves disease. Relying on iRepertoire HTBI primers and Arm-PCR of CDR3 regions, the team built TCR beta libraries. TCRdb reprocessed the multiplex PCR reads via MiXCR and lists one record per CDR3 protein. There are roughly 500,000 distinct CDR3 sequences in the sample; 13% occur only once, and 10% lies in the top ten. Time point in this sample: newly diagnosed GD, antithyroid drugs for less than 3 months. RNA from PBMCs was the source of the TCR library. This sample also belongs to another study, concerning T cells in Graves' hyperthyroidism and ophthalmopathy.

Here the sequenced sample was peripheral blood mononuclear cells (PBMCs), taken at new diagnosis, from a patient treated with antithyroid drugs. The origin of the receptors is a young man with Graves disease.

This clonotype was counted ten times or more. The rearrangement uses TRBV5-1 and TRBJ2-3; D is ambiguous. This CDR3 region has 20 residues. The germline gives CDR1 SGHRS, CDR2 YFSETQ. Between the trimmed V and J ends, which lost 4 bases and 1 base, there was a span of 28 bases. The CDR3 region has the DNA TGCGCCAGCAGCACCTATCCTCCGGGCCCTCAAACCCGAGGCACAGATACGCAGTATTTT. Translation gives CASSTYPPGPQTRGTDTQYF.

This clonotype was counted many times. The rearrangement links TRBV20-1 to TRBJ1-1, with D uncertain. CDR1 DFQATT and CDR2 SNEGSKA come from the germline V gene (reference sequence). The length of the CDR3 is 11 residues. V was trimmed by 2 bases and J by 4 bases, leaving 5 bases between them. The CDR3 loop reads CSARFSTEAFF. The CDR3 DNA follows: TGCAGTGCTAGATTCTCCACTGAAGCTTTCTTT.

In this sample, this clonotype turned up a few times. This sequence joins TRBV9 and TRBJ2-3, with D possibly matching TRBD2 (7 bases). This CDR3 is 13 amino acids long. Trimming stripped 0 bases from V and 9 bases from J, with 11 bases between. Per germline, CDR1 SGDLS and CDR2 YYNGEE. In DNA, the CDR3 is TGTGCCAGCAGCGTAGCTGGGGGGGCAACGCAGTATTTT. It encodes CASSVAGGATQYF.

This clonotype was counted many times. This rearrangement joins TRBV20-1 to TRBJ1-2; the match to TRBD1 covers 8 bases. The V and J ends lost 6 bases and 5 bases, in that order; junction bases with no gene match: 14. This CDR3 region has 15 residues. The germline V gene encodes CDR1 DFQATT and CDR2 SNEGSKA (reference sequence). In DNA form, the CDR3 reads TGCAGTGCGCAGGGGACAGGTGGGGGAAGTTATGGCTACACCTTC. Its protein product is CSAQGTGGGSYGYTF.

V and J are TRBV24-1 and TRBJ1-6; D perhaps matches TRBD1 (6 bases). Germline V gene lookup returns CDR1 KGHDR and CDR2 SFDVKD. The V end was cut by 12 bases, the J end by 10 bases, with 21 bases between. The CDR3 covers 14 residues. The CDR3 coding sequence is TGTGCCTCCCCCGCGGGCCAGGGGAAATCACCCCTCCACTTT. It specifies CASPAGQGKSPLHF.

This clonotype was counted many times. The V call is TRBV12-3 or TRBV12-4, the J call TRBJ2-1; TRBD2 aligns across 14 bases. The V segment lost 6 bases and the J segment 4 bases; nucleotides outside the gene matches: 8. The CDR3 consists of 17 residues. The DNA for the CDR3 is TGTGCCAGCAGCCCCTCCGGGACTAGCGGGAGTTACAATGAGCAGTTCTTC. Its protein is CASSPSGTSGSYNEQFF.

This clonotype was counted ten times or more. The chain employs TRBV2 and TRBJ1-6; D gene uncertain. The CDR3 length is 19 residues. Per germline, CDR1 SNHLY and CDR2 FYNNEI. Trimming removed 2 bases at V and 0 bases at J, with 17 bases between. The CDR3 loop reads CASSESTASGSSYNSPLHF. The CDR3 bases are TGTGCCAGCAGTGAATCGACCGCCTCGGGGAGCTCCTATAATTCACCCCTCCACTTT.

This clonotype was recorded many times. CDR3 nucleotide sequence: TGTGCCAGCAGTGAACTCTCCTCATTTTACAATGAGCAGTTCTTC. Translated, it gives CASSELSSFYNEQFF. This chain connects TRBV2 to TRBJ2-1; D is uncertain. Germline loops: CDR1 SNHLY, CDR2 FYNNEI. This CDR3 comprises 15 residues. V gave up 2 bases and J gave up 4 bases, with 12 bases separating them. Using reference TRBV2 and TRBJ2-1 for the parts outside the CDR3, the full variable domain is EPEVTQTPSHQVTQMGQEVILRCVPISNHLYFYWYRQILGQKVEFLVSFYNNEISEKSEIFDDQFSVERPDGSNFTLKIRSTKLEDSAMYFCASSELSSFYNEQFFGPGTRLTVL.

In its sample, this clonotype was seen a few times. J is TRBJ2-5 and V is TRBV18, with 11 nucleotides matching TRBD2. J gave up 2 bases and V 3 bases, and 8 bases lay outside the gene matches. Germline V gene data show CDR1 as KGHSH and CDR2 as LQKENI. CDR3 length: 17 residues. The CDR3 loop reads CASSPYLAGGSQETQYF. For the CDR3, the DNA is TGTGCCAGCTCACCTTACCTAGCGGGAGGATCACAAGAGACCCAGTACTTC.

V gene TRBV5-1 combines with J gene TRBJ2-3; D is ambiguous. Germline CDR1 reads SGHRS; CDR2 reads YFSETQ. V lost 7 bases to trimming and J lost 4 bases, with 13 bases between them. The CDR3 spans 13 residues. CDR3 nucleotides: TGCGCCAGCCGACTCCTGGAACCAGATACGCAGTATTTT. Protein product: CASRLLEPDTQYF.

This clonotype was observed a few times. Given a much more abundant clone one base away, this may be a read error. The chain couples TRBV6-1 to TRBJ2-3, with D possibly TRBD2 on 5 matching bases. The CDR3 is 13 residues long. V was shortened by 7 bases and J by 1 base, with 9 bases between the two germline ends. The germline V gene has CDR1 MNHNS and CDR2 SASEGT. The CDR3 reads CASKWERTDTQYF. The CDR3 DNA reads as TGTGCCAGCAAGTGGGAGCGCACAGATACGCAGTATTTT.

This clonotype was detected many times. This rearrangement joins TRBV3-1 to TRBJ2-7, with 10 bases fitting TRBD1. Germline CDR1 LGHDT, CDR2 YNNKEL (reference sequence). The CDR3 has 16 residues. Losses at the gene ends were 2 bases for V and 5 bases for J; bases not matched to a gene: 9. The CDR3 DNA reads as TGTGCCAGCAGCCAAATCCCCGGGACAGGGGAGGACGAGCAGTACTTC. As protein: CASSQIPGTGEDEQYF.

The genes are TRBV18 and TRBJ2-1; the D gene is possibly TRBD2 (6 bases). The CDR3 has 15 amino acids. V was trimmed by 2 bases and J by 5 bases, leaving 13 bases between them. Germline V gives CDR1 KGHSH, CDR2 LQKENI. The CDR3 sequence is CASSPETGSHNEQFF. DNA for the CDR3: TGTGCCAGCTCACCAGAAACCGGGAGTCACAATGAGCAGTTCTTC.

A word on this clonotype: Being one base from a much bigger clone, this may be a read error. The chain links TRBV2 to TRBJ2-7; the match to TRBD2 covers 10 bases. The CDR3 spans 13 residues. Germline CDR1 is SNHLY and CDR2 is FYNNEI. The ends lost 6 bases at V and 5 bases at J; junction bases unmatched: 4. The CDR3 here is CASRLAGIDEQYF. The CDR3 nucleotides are TGTGCCAGCAGACTAGCGGGAATAGACGAGCAGTACTTC.

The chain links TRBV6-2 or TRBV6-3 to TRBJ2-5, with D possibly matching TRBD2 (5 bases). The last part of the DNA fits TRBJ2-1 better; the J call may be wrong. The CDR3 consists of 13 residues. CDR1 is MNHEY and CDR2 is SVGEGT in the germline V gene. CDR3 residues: CASSDPRADEQFF. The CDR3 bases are TGTGCCAGCAGTGATCCGCGGGCAGACGAGCAGTTCTTC.

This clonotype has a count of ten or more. The CDR3 here is CATSDPARGGNTQYF. CDR3 nucleotide sequence: TGTGCCACCAGTGATCCGGCGAGAGGGGGAAATACGCAGTATTTT. The rearrangement links TRBV24-1 to TRBJ2-3, with TRBD1 as a possible D gene (6 bases). Trimming shortened V by 3 bases and J by 7 bases, and 16 bases separated the two germline ends. Germline CDR1 and CDR2: KGHDR and SFDVKD. The CDR3 is 15 amino acids.

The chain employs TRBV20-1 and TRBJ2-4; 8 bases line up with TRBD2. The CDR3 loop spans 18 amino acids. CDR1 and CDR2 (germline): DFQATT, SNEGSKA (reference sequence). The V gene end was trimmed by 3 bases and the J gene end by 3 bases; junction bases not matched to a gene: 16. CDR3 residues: CSARGMVAGWSGKNIQYF. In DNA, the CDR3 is TGCAGTGCTAGGGGGATGGTAGCGGGATGGAGTGGCAAAAACATTCAGTACTTC.

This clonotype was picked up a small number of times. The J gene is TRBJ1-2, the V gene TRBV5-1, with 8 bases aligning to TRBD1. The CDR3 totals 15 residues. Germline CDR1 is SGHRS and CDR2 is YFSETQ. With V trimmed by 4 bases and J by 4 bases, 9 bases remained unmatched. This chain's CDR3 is CASSLQGAHGYGYTF. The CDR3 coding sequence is TGCGCCAGCAGCCTCCAGGGGGCGCACGGCTATGGCTACACCTTC.

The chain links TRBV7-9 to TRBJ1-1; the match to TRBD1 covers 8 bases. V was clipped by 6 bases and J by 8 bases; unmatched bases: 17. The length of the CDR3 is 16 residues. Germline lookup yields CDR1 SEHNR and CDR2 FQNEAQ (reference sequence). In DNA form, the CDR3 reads TGTGCCAGCAGTCCCCCTCGGACAGGGAAAAATTCGGAAGCTTTCTTT. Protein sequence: CASSPPRTGKNSEAFF.

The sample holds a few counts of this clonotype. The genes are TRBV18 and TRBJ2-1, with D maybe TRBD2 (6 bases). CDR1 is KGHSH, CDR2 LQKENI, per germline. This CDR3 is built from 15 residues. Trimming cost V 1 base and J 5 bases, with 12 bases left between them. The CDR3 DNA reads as TGTGCCAGCTCACCACAGGAGCGGGCAGACAATGAGCAGTTCTTC. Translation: CASSPQERADNEQFF.

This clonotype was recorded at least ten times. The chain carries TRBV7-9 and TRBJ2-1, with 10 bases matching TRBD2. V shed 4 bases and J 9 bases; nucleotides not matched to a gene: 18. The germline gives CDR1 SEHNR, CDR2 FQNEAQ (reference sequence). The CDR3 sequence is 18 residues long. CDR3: CASSSPYFKREGLTEQFF. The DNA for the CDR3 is TGTGCCAGCAGCTCCCCCTATTTCAAGCGGGAGGGCCTCACTGAGCAGTTCTTC. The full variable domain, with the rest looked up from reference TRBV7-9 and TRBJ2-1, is DTGVSQNPRHKITKRGQNVTFRCDPISEHNRLYWYRQTLGQGPEFLTYFQNEAQLEKSRLLSDRFSAERPKGSFSTLEIQRTEQGDSAMYLCASSSPYFKREGLTEQFFGPGTRLTVL.